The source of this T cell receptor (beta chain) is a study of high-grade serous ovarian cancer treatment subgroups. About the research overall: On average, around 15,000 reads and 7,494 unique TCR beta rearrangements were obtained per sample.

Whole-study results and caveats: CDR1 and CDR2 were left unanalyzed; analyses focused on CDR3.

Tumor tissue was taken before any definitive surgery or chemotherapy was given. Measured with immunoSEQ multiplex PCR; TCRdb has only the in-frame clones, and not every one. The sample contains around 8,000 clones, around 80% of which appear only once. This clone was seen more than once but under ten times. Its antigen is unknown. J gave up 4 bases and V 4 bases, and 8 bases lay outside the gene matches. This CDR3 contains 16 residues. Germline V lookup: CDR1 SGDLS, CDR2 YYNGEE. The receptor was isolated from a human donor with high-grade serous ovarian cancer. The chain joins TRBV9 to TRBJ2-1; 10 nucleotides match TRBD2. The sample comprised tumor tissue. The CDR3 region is CASSPATSGLYNEQFF. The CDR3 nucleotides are TGTGCCAGCAGCCCAGCGACTAGCGGGCTGTACAATGAGCAGTTCTTC. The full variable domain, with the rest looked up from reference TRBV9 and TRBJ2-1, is DSGVTQTPKHLITATGQRVTLRCSPRSGDLSVYWYQQSLDQGLQFLIQYYNGEERAKGNILERFSAQQFPDLHSELNLSSLELGDSALYFCASSPATSGLYNEQFFGPGTRLTVL.